Shown below are 20 T cell receptor beta chains from a single sample sequenced in a study of PD-1 blockade in classical Hodgkin lymphoma. All the patients suffered relapse after autologous stem cell transplantation, and brentuximab vedotin exposure differed. Data came from immunoSEQ multiplex PCR; TCRdb stores just in-frame clones and leaves some out. The table shows more than 70,000 clones, with about nine tenths occurring only once. Here the sequenced sample was peripheral blood mononuclear cells (PBMCs), taken before the second cycle of nivolumab. These receptors were taken from a human donor with classical Hodgkin lymphoma.

The rearrangement joins TRBV19 to TRBJ2-5; D might be TRBD2 (6 bases). The CDR3 consists of 14 residues. The V end was cut by 5 bases, the J end by 2 bases, with 12 bases between. Germline V lookup: CDR1 LNHDA, CDR2 SQIVND (reference sequence). Here the CDR3 DNA reads TGTGCCAGTAGTCAGGGAGGATCGCAAGAGACCCAGTACTTC. Translating it yields CASSQGGSQETQYF.

This sequence joins TRBV29-1 and TRBJ2-1; D might be TRBD2 (6 bases). The CDR3 is 15 amino acids. Germline lookup yields CDR1 SQVTM and CDR2 ANQGSEA. V was trimmed by 6 bases and J by 1 base, leaving 16 bases between them. CDR3 sequence: CSVKRGGASYNEQFF. DNA of the CDR3: TGCAGCGTCAAACGAGGCGGGGCATCCTACAATGAGCAGTTCTTC.

The rearrangement uses TRBV29-1 and TRBJ2-5, with 8 bases that match TRBD1. CDR3 size: 12 residues. With 1 base clipped from V and 5 bases from J, the junction kept 0 bases outside the gene matches. CDR1 and CDR2 (germline): SQVTM, ANQGSEA. This chain's CDR3 is CSVEGQGETQYF. The CDR3 region has the DNA TGCAGCGTTGAAGGACAGGGGGAGACCCAGTACTTC.

The rearrangement joins TRBV11-2 to TRBJ2-7; perhaps TRBD2 as D (5 bases). The CDR3 contains 16 residues. V was pared by 1 base and J by 3 bases, with 16 bases between. The V gene's germline CDR1 is SGHAT and CDR2 FQNNGV. Here the CDR3 DNA reads TGTGCCAGCAGCTTAGGACCGGGATCGGCGGGCTACGAGCAGTACTTC. Translation gives CASSLGPGSAGYEQYF.

This chain links TRBV7-3 with TRBJ2-1, with D perhaps TRBD1 or TRBD2 (5 bases each). The CDR3 is 14 amino acids. The V end lost 5 bases, the J end lost 9 bases, and 17 bases lay between the germline ends. Germline V gives CDR1 SGHTA, CDR2 FQGTGA. The CDR3 spells CASSPGTVLLEQFF. CDR3 DNA: TGTGCCAGCAGCCCCGGGACGGTTTTACTTGAGCAGTTCTTC.

V is TRBV11-2 and J is TRBJ1-2; maybe TRBD1 (5 bases). This CDR3 is 12 amino acids long. V dropped 3 bases and J dropped 8 bases, with 10 bases sitting between them. Germline values: CDR1 SGHAT, CDR2 FQNNGV. The CDR3 DNA sequence: TGTGCCAGCAGCTTGGATAGGGGAGGCTACACCTTC. It codes for CASSLDRGGYTF.

The chain employs TRBV5-4 and TRBJ2-7, with TRBD1 as a possible D gene (5 bases). Trimming pared 0 bases from V and 2 bases from J, leaving 12 bases between. Germline V gene data show CDR1 as SGHNT and CDR2 as YYREEE (reference sequence). The CDR3 is 15 residues long. CDR3 in amino acids: CASSLAGSGTYEQYF. The DNA for the CDR3 is TGTGCCAGCAGCTTGGCAGGGTCGGGCACCTACGAGCAGTACTTC.

V usage is TRBV5-1 and J usage is TRBJ2-7; possible D gene TRBD1, 5 bases. This CDR3 is 14 amino acids long. V was trimmed by 0 bases and J by 2 bases, leaving 9 bases between them. Germline V gene sequence: CDR1 SGHRS, CDR2 YFSETQ. The CDR3 DNA is TGCGCCAGCAGCTTGGCCGCAGGGACCTACGAGCAGTACTTC. Translated, it gives CASSLAAGTYEQYF.

This clone was seen once. The V and J genes are TRBV27 and TRBJ1-2; D might be TRBD1 (5 bases). Germline CDR1 MNHEY, CDR2 SMNVEV (reference sequence). V was shortened by 3 bases and J by 1 base, with 18 bases between the two germline ends. CDR3 length: 17 amino acids. The CDR3 DNA reads as TGTGCCAGCAGTTTCTTTCCGAGTGTGGGGGTTAACTATGGCTACACCTTC. Its translation is CASSFFPSVGVNYGYTF.

The CDR3 is CASSLGLTSVYEQYF. CDR3 bases: TGCGCCAGCAGCTTGGGACTAACCTCCGTCTACGAGCAGTACTTC. The chain is built from TRBV5-1 and TRBJ2-7; maybe TRBD2 (5 bases). CDR1 and CDR2 (germline): SGHRS, YFSETQ. The germline V and J ends were trimmed by 0 bases and 3 bases, with 13 bases remaining between them. This CDR3 is built from 15 residues. The full variable domain, completed using reference TRBV5-1 and TRBJ2-7, is KAGVTQTPRYLIKTRGQQVTLSCSPISGHRSVSWYQQTPGQGLQFLFEYFSETQRNKGNFPGRFSGRQFSNSRSEMNVSTLELGDSALYLCASSLGLTSVYEQYFGPGTRLTVT.

The chain combines TRBV11-3 with TRBJ2-2; D is possibly TRBD1 (5 bases). The CDR3 is 15 amino acids. Looked up from germline, CDR1 is SGHNT and CDR2 is YENEEA. Trimming pared 0 bases from V and 7 bases from J, leaving 12 bases between. The CDR3 protein is CASSLEGRAGGELFF. CDR3 nucleotide sequence: TGTGCCAGCAGCTTAGAGGGCAGGGCTGGCGGGGAGCTGTTTTTT. The full variable domain, with the rest looked up from reference TRBV11-3 and TRBJ2-2, is EAGVVQSPRYKIIEKKQPVAFWCNPISGHNTLYWYLQNLGQGPELLIRYENEEAVDDSQLPKDRFSAERLKGVDSTLKIQPAELGDSAVYLCASSLEGRAGGELFFGEGSRLTVL.

This clone was observed a single time. The chain combines TRBV6-1 with TRBJ1-2; TRBD1 might be the D (5 bases). CDR3 length: 15 residues. V was pared by 7 bases and J by 0 bases, with 15 bases between. The germline V gene encodes CDR1 MNHNS and CDR2 SASEGT. The CDR3 coding sequence is TGTGCCAGCAAGAAGATGGGGGAGGCTAACTATGGCTACACCTTC. As protein: CASKKMGEANYGYTF.

This clone has a single count. The genes are TRBV7-7 and TRBJ2-5, with D perhaps given as TRBD1 or TRBD2 (5 bases each). This CDR3 has 13 residues. Germline values: CDR1 SSHAT, CDR2 FNYEAQ (reference sequence). Between the trimmed V and J ends, which lost 3 bases and 3 bases, there was a span of 8 bases. The CDR3 DNA is TGTGCCAGCAGCTTTGGGGGTGAAGAGACCCAGTACTTC. This gives the protein CASSFGGEETQYF.

V is TRBV4-1 and J is TRBJ1-2; D unresolved. V shed 1 base and J shed 6 bases, with 12 bases lying between them. CDR3 length: 14 residues. Per the germline V gene, CDR1 is MGHRA and CDR2 is YSYEKL. The CDR3 spells CASSQAGRTDGYTF. CDR3 sequence (DNA): TGCGCCAGCAGCCAAGCCGGCAGGACGGATGGCTACACCTTC.

This chain links TRBV19 with TRBJ2-2; D tentatively fits TRBD1 or TRBD2 (5 bases each). The length of the CDR3 is 16 residues. CDR1 and CDR2 from the germline V gene are LNHDA and SQIVND (reference sequence). V lost 6 bases and J 7 bases, leaving 21 bases between the germline ends. CDR3 nucleotide sequence: TGTGCCAGTAGCGCGGGTGACCCAGGGCTAGGCGGGGAGCTGTTTTTT. Protein: CASSAGDPGLGGELFF. Drawing the rest from reference TRBV19 and TRBJ2-2, the complete variable domain is DGGITQSPKYLFRKEGQNVTLSCEQNLNHDAMYWYRQDPGQGLRLIYYSQIVNDFQKGDIAEGYSVSREKKESFPLTVTSAQKNPTAFYLCASSAGDPGLGGELFFGEGSRLTVL.

This chain joins TRBV19 and TRBJ1-5; D gene uncertain. The V gene lost 7 bases and the J gene lost 2 bases, with 15 bases spanning the gap. The CDR3 has 15 residues. In germline, CDR1 is LNHDA, CDR2 SQIVND (reference sequence). The CDR3 DNA is TGTGCCAGTACCCGATCGGCAATTGGCAATCAGCCCCAGCATTTT. Its translation: CASTRSAIGNQPQHF.

V is TRBV5-5 and J is TRBJ1-1, with D tentatively TRBD1 (5 bases). V shed 4 bases and J shed 7 bases, with 23 bases lying between them. CDR1 SGHKS and CDR2 YYEKEE come from the germline V gene (reference sequence). The CDR3 totals 16 residues. The CDR3: CASSDGGGLPSIEAFF. The DNA for the CDR3 is TGTGCCAGCAGCGATGGGGGGGGACTCCCGTCCATTGAAGCTTTCTTT.

J is TRBJ2-7 and V is TRBV5-1, with 13 bases that match TRBD2. V was pared by 0 bases and J by 1 base, with 7 bases of the junction left unmatched. The CDR3 sequence is 18 residues long. Germline CDR1 is SGHRS and CDR2 is YFSETQ. In nucleotides, the CDR3 is TGCGCCAGCAGCTTGGATTCTACGGGACTAGCGGGGTCCTACGAGCAGTACTTC. Its protein product is CASSLDSTGLAGSYEQYF.

V is TRBV7-3 and J is TRBJ2-7, with 8 bases fitting TRBD1. V lost 8 bases and J lost 2; bases outside the gene matches: 11. The germline V gene has CDR1 SGHTA and CDR2 FQGTGA. The CDR3 covers 15 residues. The CDR3 loop reads CASAEPGQEPYEQYF. CDR3 nucleotide sequence: TGTGCCAGCGCCGAACCGGGACAGGAGCCCTACGAGCAGTACTTC.

The chain carries TRBV10-3 and TRBJ2-3; 9 bases fit TRBD2. The V gene's germline CDR1 is ENHRY and CDR2 SYGVKD. The length of the CDR3 is 14 residues. Unmatched junction bases numbered 9, after V lost 10 bases and J lost 4 bases. The CDR3, as DNA: TGTGCCAGTTATAGCGGGAGTATATCAGATACGCAGTATTTT. This codes for CASYSGSISDTQYF.